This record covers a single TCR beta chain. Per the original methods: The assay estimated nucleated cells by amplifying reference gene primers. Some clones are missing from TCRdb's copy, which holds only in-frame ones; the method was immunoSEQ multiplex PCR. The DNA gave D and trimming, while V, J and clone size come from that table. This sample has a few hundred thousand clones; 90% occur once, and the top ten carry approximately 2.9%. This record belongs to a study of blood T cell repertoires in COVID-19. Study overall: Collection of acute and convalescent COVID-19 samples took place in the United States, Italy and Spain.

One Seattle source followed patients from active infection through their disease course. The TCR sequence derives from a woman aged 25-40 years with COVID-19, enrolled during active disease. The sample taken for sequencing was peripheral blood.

The CDR3 DNA sequence: TGCGCCAGCAGCGTATATCCGGTTGGGACTAGCGGGAGGGCGACAGATACGCAGTATTTT. Translated, it gives CASSVYPVGTSGRATDTQYF. The chain combines TRBV5-1 with TRBJ2-3; TRBD2 aligns across 16 bases. With V trimmed by 4 bases and J by 3 bases, 14 bases remained unmatched. The CDR3 has 20 amino acids. Germline-derived CDR1 and CDR2 are SGHRS and YFSETQ. The variable domain in full, completed from reference TRBV5-1 and TRBJ2-3, reads KAGVTQTPRYLIKTRGQQVTLSCSPISGHRSVSWYQQTPGQGLQFLFEYFSETQRNKGNFPGRFSGRQFSNSRSEMNVSTLELGDSALYLCASSVYPVGTSGRATDTQYFGPGTRLTVL.